These 2 T cell receptor beta chains came from one sample sequenced in a study of blood T cells in healthy people across ages. Combining a sample-barcoded 5' primer with a J-beta primer mix, a second PCR ran for 7 to 11 cycles. TCRdb re-derived calls from the 5' RACE reads in MiXCR, one entry per CDR3 protein. The sample yields roughly 800,000 distinct CDR3 sequences, roughly 64% seen once. The specimen was blood. These receptors were taken from a young man in good health.

In its sample, this clonotype was seen a few times. The chain uses TRBV7-2 and TRBJ2-5; 7 nucleotides align to TRBD2. The germline gives CDR1 SGHTA, CDR2 FQGNSA. This CDR3 has 15 residues. Trimming took 2 bases from V and 4 from J; bases not matched to a gene: 7. CDR3 coding DNA: TGTGCCAGCAGCTTAATGGGAGGGGTCGGAGAGACCCAGTACTTC. Translated: CASSLMGGVGETQYF.

The V call is TRBV27, the J call TRBJ2-1, with TRBD1 matching 7 bases. V trimming: 5 bases; J trimming: 2 bases; junction bases outside the gene matches: 15. CDR1 MNHEY and CDR2 SMNVEV come from the germline V gene (reference sequence). The CDR3 runs to 18 residues. As DNA, the CDR3 is TGTGCCAGCAGTATAGACAGGGCTATTGGGGATCCCTACAATGAGCAGTTCTTC. This gives the protein CASSIDRAIGDPYNEQFF.